A single sample is the source of the 31 T cell receptor beta chains below, sequenced in a study of OX40 agonist ivuxolimab in advanced cancers. Libraries were prepared by immunoSEQ multiplex PCR; TCRdb keeps only in-frame clonotypes and omits some of them. The table records tens of thousands of clones, about 90% of them present only once. Sequencing used CD4+ or CD8+ T cells sorted from blood, obtained in a trial of the OX40 agonist ivuxolimab. All receptors come from an adult with an advanced solid tumor such as melanoma, head and neck, liver or kidney cancer.

This rearrangement joins TRBV29-1 to TRBJ1-1; D gene uncertain. Per the germline V gene, CDR1 is SQVTM and CDR2 is ANQGSEA. The CDR3 has 11 amino acids. Trimming left V 7 bases short and J 0 bases short, with 6 bases between. Here the CDR3 DNA reads TGCAGCGGGAGGGTGAACACTGAAGCTTTCTTT. Translated: CSGRVNTEAFF.

This chain connects TRBV18 to TRBJ2-7; D is possibly TRBD2 (6 bases). The V end was cut by 0 bases, the J end by 3 bases, with 15 bases between. The CDR3 is 16 residues long. Germline CDR1 is KGHSH and CDR2 is LQKENI. The CDR3 DNA reads as TGTGCCAGCTCACCACCCCGGGACTTGAACTTCTACGAGCAGTACTTC. Amino acid sequence: CASSPPRDLNFYEQYF.

This clone was seen a few times. J is TRBJ1-4 and V is TRBV11-2; D is ambiguous. V lost 6 bases, J lost 2 bases, and 10 bases lay in between. CDR3 length: 14 residues. The V gene's germline CDR1 is SGHAT and CDR2 FQNNGV. The CDR3 is CASRYGSTNEKLFF. The CDR3 DNA is TGTGCCAGCAGATATGGGTCGACTAATGAAAAACTGTTTTTT.

In its sample, this clone was seen once. This rearrangement joins TRBV5-1 to TRBJ2-7; 11 bases align to TRBD1. V trimming: 4 bases; J trimming: 3 bases; junction bases outside the gene matches: 3. This CDR3 is built from 14 residues. Germline V gene lookup returns CDR1 SGHRS and CDR2 YFSETQ. The CDR3 protein is CASSPGTGGYEQYF. The CDR3, as DNA: TGCGCCAGCAGCCCCGGGACAGGGGGCTACGAGCAGTACTTC.

The DNA of the CDR3 is TGTGCCAGCAGGAGCTCCTACGAGCAGTACTTC. Translating gives CASRSSYEQYF. The rearrangement uses TRBV27 and TRBJ2-7; D is unclear. Germline assignment: CDR1 MNHEY and CDR2 SMNVEV (reference sequence). This CDR3 comprises 11 residues. The ends were cut back, 6 bases at V and 0 bases at J, with 3 bases in the middle.

With regard to this clone: Germline is not matched at one junction end, which may reflect a read error. This rearrangement joins TRBV9 to TRBJ2-7; D is uncertain. CDR1 and CDR2 (germline): SGDLS, YYNGEE. The CDR3 is 13 amino acids. The CDR3 here is CASSVGGSSEQYF. The CDR3 nucleotides are TGTGCCAGCAGCGTAGGCGGATCCTCCGAGCAGTACTTC.

The rearrangement links TRBV27 to TRBJ2-5; D is tentatively TRBD1 or TRBD2 (5 bases each). V was trimmed by 5 bases and J by 1 base, leaving 23 bases between them. CDR1 is MNHEY, CDR2 SMNVEV, per germline (reference sequence). The CDR3 runs 18 residues. Here the CDR3 DNA reads TGTGCCAGCAGTAGAAACTGGGGGTTCGGGGAGTCCCAAGAGACCCAGTACTTC. Translated, it gives CASSRNWGFGESQETQYF.

The chain couples TRBV20-1 to TRBJ2-7; D unclear. The germline V and J ends were trimmed by 2 bases and 3 bases, with 2 bases remaining between them. CDR1 and CDR2 (germline): DFQATT, SNEGSKA (reference sequence). The CDR3 runs to 10 residues. CDR3 sequence (DNA): TGCAGTGCTAGAAACTACGAGCAGTACTTC. This codes for CSARNYEQYF.

This clone was picked up one time. The chain couples TRBV7-8 to TRBJ2-7; TRBD1 is a possible D gene (6 bases). The germline V gene encodes CDR1 SGHVS and CDR2 FQNEAQ. The CDR3 is made up of 13 amino acids. V shed 1 base and J shed 7 bases, with 11 bases lying between them. In DNA, the CDR3 is TGTGCCAGCAGCTTAGACAGGGCGCTAGAGCAGTACTTC. Its protein is CASSLDRALEQYF.

The chain employs TRBV7-3 and TRBJ2-2; D is uncertain. V dropped 9 bases and J dropped 5 bases, with 10 bases sitting between them. The CDR3 contains 12 residues. Looked up from germline, CDR1 is SGHTA and CDR2 is FQGTGA. The CDR3 DNA follows: TGTGCCAGTGGGTTTCGGACCGGGGAGCTGTTTTTT. Protein sequence: CASGFRTGELFF.

V and J are TRBV29-1 and TRBJ1-2; TRBD1 agrees at 7 bases. The germline V gene has CDR1 SQVTM and CDR2 ANQGSEA. V lost 4 bases and J lost 6; bases outside the gene matches: 2. The CDR3 extends over 11 amino acids. CDR3 sequence reads: CSVATGDGYTF. The DNA for the CDR3 is TGCAGCGTTGCTACAGGGGATGGCTACACCTTC.

The chain links TRBV10-3 to TRBJ1-5, with unresolved D. Germline V gives CDR1 ENHRY, CDR2 SYGVKD. There are 15 residues in the CDR3. Between the trimmed V and J ends, which lost 2 bases and 5 bases, there was a span of 13 bases. CDR3 in amino acids: CAISEGRTNYQPQHF. The CDR3 bases are TGTGCCATCAGTGAGGGTCGAACAAACTATCAGCCCCAGCATTTT.

V and J are TRBV18 and TRBJ2-2; no clear D. CDR1 and CDR2 (germline): KGHSH, LQKENI. V was shortened by 6 bases and J by 8 bases, with 19 bases between the two germline ends. CDR3 length: 15 residues. CDR3 sequence: CASSATPAATGELFF. The CDR3 DNA follows: TGTGCCAGCTCCGCAACCCCAGCAGCCACAGGGGAGCTGTTTTTT.

For the CDR3, the DNA is TGTGCCAGCTCACCGGGTTCGCAAGAGACCCAGTACTTC. It is translated as CASSPGSQETQYF. The gene calls are TRBV18 and TRBJ2-5; D unclear. The CDR3 is made up of 13 amino acids. Trimming shortened V by 3 bases and J by 2 bases, and 7 bases separated the two germline ends. Per germline, CDR1 KGHSH and CDR2 LQKENI.

This clone was seen once. V usage is TRBV28 and J usage is TRBJ2-2; D is ambiguous. This CDR3 is built from 12 residues. Germline CDR1 is MDHEN and CDR2 is SYDVKM. The ends were cut back, 10 bases at V and 6 bases at J, with 12 bases in the middle. The CDR3, as DNA: TGTGCCACCGCCTTACTGGCCGGGGAGCTGTTTTTT. It encodes CATALLAGELFF.

Here the CDR3 DNA reads TGCGCCAGCAGCATGGACAGGGTACGAGCTTTCTTT. It translates to CASSMDRVRAFF. The rearrangement uses TRBV5-1 and TRBJ1-1; 8 bases agree with TRBD1. Germline V gene data show CDR1 as SGHRS and CDR2 as YFSETQ. The V and J ends lost 4 bases and 10 bases, in that order; junction bases with no gene match: 6. The CDR3 length is 12 residues.

The V gene is TRBV5-1, the J gene TRBJ1-3; possible D gene TRBD1, 6 bases. Germline CDR1 and CDR2: SGHRS and YFSETQ. Trimming took off 0 bases at V and 0 bases at J, with 10 bases between the two ends. The CDR3 consists of 16 residues. CDR3 in amino acids: CASSLGGLASGNTIYF. The CDR3 coding sequence is TGCGCCAGCAGCTTGGGGGGGCTCGCCTCTGGAAACACCATATATTTT.

This chain links TRBV5-1 with TRBJ2-5; 7 bases line up with TRBD1. Germline V gene data show CDR1 as SGHRS and CDR2 as YFSETQ. The CDR3 sequence is 14 residues long. Trimming at V came to 6 bases and at J to 5 bases, leaving 10 bases not matched to a gene. This CDR3 is CASNRGQARETQYF. Written as DNA, the CDR3 is TGCGCCAGCAATCGCGGACAGGCGAGGGAGACCCAGTACTTC.

V usage is TRBV18 and J usage is TRBJ1-2; D is unclear. V shed 3 bases and J shed 1 base, with 9 bases lying between them. CDR3 length: 14 residues. Germline CDR1 and CDR2: KGHSH and LQKENI. CDR3 sequence (DNA): TGTGCCAGCTCACCTGACGAGATTAACTATGGCTACACCTTC. The encoded protein is CASSPDEINYGYTF.

This clone came up once. V gene TRBV5-6 combines with J gene TRBJ2-7; 9 bases map to TRBD2. Germline-derived CDR1 and CDR2 are SGHDT and YYEEEE. This CDR3 is built from 15 residues. After removal of 4 bases from V and 2 bases from J, the junction contained 7 bases not matched to a gene. The CDR3 DNA reads TGTGCCAGCAGCCCCGGACTAGCGCCTACCTACGAGCAGTACTTC. Its translation: CASSPGLAPTYEQYF.

The CDR3 here is CASSKAGVRHEQYF. CDR3 in DNA: TGTGCCAGTAGTAAGGCAGGGGTACGCCACGAGCAGTACTTC. The V and J genes are TRBV19 and TRBJ2-7; weak D call: TRBD1 (6 bases). The CDR3 is 14 residues long. Germline CDR1 LNHDA, CDR2 SQIVND (reference sequence). The germline V and J ends were trimmed by 4 bases and 5 bases, with 15 bases remaining between them.

This chain links TRBV6-4 with TRBJ2-2; D gene unclear. This CDR3 is built from 14 residues. Germline assignment: CDR1 MRHNA and CDR2 SNTAGT. Trimming took 0 bases from V and 2 from J, leaving 4 bases between them. The CDR3 protein is CASSDSDNTGELFF. The CDR3, as DNA: TGTGCCAGCAGTGACTCGGACAACACCGGGGAGCTGTTTTTT.

V and J are TRBV7-8 and TRBJ2-7; 8 bases are a match to TRBD2. CDR3 length equals 16 residues. V shed 2 bases and J 2 bases; nucleotides not matched to a gene: 8. Looked up from germline, CDR1 is SGHVS and CDR2 is FQNEAQ. The CDR3 loop is CASSLTKTSAAYEQYF. CDR3 DNA sequence: TGTGCCAGCAGCTTAACGAAGACTAGCGCGGCCTACGAGCAGTACTTC.

The chain has TRBV9 and TRBJ2-7, with D unresolved. Germline CDR1 is SGDLS and CDR2 is YYNGEE. The CDR3 loop spans 14 amino acids. Trimming left V 0 bases short and J 0 bases short, with 7 bases between. CDR3 protein: CASSVEPSSYEQYF. The DNA of the CDR3 is TGTGCCAGCAGCGTAGAACCCAGCTCCTACGAGCAGTACTTC. Variable domain in full (rest from reference TRBV9 and TRBJ2-7): DSGVTQTPKHLITATGQRVTLRCSPRSGDLSVYWYQQSLDQGLQFLIQYYNGEERAKGNILERFSAQQFPDLHSELNLSSLELGDSALYFCASSVEPSSYEQYFGPGTRLTVT.

V is TRBV30 and J is TRBJ2-7; TRBD1 aligns across 7 bases. The CDR3 is made up of 14 amino acids. CDR1 and CDR2 from the germline V gene are GTSNPN and SVGIG (reference sequence). J was trimmed by 2 bases and V by 1 base; bases with no gene match: 5. Written as DNA, the CDR3 is TGTGCCTGGAGTGGCCTAGGGGGCGCCTACGAGCAGTACTTC. Protein sequence: CAWSGLGGAYEQYF.

To note about this clone: This may arise from a read error, as a much more abundant clone is one base away. The V call is TRBV13, the J call TRBJ1-4, with no clear D. CDR3 size: 11 residues. V was shortened by 6 bases and J by 8 bases, with 7 bases between the two germline ends. Germline CDR1 and CDR2: PRHDT and FYEKMQ (reference sequence). The CDR3 sequence: CASSDYEKLFF. CDR3 nucleotides: TGTGCCAGCAGTGATTACGAAAAACTGTTTTTT. The full variable domain, in which reference TRBV13 and TRBJ1-4 provide the parts outside the CDR3, is AAGVIQSPRHLIKEKRETATLKCYPIPRHDTVYWYQQGPGQDPQFLISFYEKMQSDKGSIPDRFSAQQFSDYHSELNMSSLELGDSALYFCASSDYEKLFFGSGTQLSVL.

The chain is built from TRBV6-5 and TRBJ2-7; a weak D match, TRBD1 (6 bases). V shed 1 base and J shed 4 bases, with 8 bases lying between them. The CDR3 extends over 13 amino acids. Germline V gives CDR1 MNHEY, CDR2 SVGAGI. CDR3 bases: TGTGCCAGCAGTTACTGGGACAAATACGAGCAGTACTTC. It codes for CASSYWDKYEQYF.

V usage is TRBV5-1 and J usage is TRBJ2-7, with 7 positions matching TRBD2. CDR3 length: 14 residues. Germline loops: CDR1 SGHRS, CDR2 YFSETQ. The trim removed 1 base at V and 6 bases at J, leaving 7 bases unmatched. CDR3 residues: CASSLISGGSEQYF. The CDR3 DNA follows: TGCGCCAGCAGCTTGATTTCGGGAGGAAGCGAGCAGTACTTC.

J is TRBJ1-3 and V is TRBV11-2; possibly TRBD1 for D (5 bases). The germline V gene encodes CDR1 SGHAT and CDR2 FQNNGV. V dropped 5 bases and J dropped 2 bases, with 7 bases sitting between them. CDR3 length: 13 amino acids. In DNA form, the CDR3 reads TGTGCCAGCAGCCGGGGGGCTGGAAACACCATATATTTT. Residues: CASSRGAGNTIYF.

The gene calls are TRBV6-4 and TRBJ1-1, with D unclear. V was shortened by 11 bases and J by 3 bases, with 13 bases between the two germline ends. Germline assignment: CDR1 MRHNA and CDR2 SNTAGT. This CDR3 is built from 12 residues. The CDR3 sequence is CAHLPGDTEAFF. The CDR3 DNA reads as TGTGCCCACCTACCGGGCGACACTGAAGCTTTCTTT.

The chain combines TRBV6-6 with TRBJ2-5; the D call may be TRBD1 or TRBD2 (5 bases each). The CDR3 runs 14 residues. The germline V gene encodes CDR1 MNHNY and CDR2 SVGAGI (reference sequence). Between the trimmed V and J ends, which lost 5 bases and 9 bases, there was a span of 19 bases. CDR3 in DNA: TGTGCCAGCAGTGACTATTGGGGACGACAATCCCAGTACTTC. Its protein is CASSDYWGRQSQYF.